This T cell receptor (beta chain) was retrieved from a study of CD8 T cells in ankylosing spondylitis. Study results and limitations: Seemingly distinctive of ankylosing spondylitis blood was a TCR beta motif formed by eight highly homologous variants.

MiXCR, applied by TCRdb to the 5' RACE reads, yields one record per CDR3 protein. The data show hundreds of thousands of distinct CDR3 sequences, with approximately 26% seen just once and roughly 0.9% held by the top ten. This CDR3 region has 12 residues. Germline V gives CDR1 SQVTM, CDR2 ANQGSEA. Trimming took off 4 bases at V and 2 bases at J, with 9 bases between the two ends. This clonotype was seen a handful of times. What it binds is unknown. The chain has TRBV29-1 and TRBJ2-7; D gene ambiguous. The specimen sequenced was blood, either unsorted or a sorted T cell fraction (not recorded which). The sequence came from a male donor with ankylosing spondylitis. The CDR3 reads CSVVPQAYEQYF. In DNA form, the CDR3 reads TGCAGCGTTGTCCCCCAAGCCTACGAGCAGTACTTC.